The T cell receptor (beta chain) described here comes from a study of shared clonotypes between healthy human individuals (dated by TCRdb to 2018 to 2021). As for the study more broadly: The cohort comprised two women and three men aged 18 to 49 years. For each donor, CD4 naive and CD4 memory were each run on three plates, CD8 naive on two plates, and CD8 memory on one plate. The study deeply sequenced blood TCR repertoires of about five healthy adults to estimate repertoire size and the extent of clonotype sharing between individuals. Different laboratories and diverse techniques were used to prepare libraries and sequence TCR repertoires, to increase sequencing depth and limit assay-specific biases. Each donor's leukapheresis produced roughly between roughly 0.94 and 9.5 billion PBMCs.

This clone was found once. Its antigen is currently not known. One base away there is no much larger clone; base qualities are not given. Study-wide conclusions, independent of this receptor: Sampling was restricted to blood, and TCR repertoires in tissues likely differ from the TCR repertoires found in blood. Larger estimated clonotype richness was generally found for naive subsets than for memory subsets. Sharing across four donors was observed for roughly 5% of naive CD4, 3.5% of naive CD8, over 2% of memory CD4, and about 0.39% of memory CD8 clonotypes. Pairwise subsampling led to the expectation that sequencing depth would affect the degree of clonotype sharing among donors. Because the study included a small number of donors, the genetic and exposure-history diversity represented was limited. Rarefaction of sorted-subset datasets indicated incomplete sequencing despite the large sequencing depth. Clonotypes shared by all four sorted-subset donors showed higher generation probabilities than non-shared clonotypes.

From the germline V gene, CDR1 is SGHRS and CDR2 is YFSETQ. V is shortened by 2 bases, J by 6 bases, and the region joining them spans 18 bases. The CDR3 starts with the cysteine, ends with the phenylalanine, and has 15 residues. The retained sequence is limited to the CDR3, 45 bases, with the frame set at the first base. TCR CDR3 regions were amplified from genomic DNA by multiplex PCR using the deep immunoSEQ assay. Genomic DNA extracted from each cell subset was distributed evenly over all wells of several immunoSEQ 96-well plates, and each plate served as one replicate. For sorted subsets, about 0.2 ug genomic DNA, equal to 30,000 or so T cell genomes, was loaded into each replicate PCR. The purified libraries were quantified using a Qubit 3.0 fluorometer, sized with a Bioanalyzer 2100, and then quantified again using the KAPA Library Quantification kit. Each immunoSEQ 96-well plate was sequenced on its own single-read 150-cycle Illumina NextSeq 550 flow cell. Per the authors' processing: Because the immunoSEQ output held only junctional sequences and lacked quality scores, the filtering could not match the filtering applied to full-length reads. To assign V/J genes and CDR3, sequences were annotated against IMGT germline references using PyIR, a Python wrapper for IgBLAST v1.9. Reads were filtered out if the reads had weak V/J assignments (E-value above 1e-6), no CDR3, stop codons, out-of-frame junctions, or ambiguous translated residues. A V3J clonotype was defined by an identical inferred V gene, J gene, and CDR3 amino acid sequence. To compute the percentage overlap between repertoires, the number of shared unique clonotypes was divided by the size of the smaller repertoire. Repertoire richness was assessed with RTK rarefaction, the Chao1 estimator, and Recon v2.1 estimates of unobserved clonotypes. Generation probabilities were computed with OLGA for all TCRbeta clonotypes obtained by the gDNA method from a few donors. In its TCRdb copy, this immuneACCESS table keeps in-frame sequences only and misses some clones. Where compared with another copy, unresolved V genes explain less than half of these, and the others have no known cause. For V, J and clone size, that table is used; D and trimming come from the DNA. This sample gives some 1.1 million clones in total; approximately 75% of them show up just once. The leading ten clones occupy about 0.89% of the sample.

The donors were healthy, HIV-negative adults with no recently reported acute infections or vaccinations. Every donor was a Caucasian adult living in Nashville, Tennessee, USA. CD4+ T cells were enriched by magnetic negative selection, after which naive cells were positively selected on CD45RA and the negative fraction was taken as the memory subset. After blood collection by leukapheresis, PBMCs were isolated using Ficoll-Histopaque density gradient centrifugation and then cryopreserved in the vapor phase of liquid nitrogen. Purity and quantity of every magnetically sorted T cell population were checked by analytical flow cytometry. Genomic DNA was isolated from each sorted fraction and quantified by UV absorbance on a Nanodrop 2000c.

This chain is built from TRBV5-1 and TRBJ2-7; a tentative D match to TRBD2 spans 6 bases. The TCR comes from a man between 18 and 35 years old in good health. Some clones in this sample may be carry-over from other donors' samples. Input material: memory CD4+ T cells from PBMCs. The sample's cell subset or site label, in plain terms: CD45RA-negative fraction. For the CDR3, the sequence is CASSFSSGAPLEQYF. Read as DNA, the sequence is TGCGCCAGCAGCTTTTCCTCGGGAGCCCCCCTCGAGCAGTACTTC. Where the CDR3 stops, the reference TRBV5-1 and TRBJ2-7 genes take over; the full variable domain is KAGVTQTPRYLIKTRGQQVTLSCSPISGHRSVSWYQQTPGQGLQFLFEYFSETQRNKGNFPGRFSGRQFSNSRSEMNVSTLELGDSALYLCASSFSSGAPLEQYFGPGTRLTVT.